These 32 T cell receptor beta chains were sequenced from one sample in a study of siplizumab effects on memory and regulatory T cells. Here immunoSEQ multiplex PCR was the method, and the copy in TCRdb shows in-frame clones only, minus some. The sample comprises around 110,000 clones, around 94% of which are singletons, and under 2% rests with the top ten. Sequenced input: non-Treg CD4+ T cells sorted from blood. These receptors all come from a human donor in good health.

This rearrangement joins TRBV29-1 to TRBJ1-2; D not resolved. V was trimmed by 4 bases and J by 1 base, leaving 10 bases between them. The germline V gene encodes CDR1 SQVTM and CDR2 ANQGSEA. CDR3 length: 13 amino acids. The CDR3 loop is CSVAVDFNYGYTF. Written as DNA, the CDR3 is TGCAGCGTTGCGGTCGATTTTAACTATGGCTACACCTTC.

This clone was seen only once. CDR3 nucleotides: TGTGCCAGCAGGAGGGGGTCCGGGACTAGCCAGTATTTT. Protein sequence: CASRRGSGTSQYF. J is TRBJ2-3 and V is TRBV6-5; 9 bases are a match to TRBD2. CDR1 is MNHEY and CDR2 is SVGAGI in the germline V gene. Trimming took 6 bases from V and 12 from J; bases not matched to a gene: 10. The CDR3 has 13 amino acids.

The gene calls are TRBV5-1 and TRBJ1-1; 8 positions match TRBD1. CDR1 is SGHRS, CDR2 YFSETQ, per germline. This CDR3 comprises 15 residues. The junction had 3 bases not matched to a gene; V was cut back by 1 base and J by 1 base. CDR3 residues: CASSLLTGENTEAFF. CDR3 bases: TGCGCCAGCAGCTTGCTGACAGGGGAGAACACTGAAGCTTTCTTT. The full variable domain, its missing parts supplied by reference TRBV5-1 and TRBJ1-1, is KAGVTQTPRYLIKTRGQQVTLSCSPISGHRSVSWYQQTPGQGLQFLFEYFSETQRNKGNFPGRFSGRQFSNSRSEMNVSTLELGDSALYLCASSLLTGENTEAFFGQGTRLTVV.

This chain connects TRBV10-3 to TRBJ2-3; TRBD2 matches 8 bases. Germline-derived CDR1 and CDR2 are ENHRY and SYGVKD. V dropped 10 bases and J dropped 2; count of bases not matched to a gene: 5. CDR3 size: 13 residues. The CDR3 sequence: CATGGGNTDTQYF. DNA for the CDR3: TGTGCCACCGGCGGGGGGAACACAGATACGCAGTATTTT.

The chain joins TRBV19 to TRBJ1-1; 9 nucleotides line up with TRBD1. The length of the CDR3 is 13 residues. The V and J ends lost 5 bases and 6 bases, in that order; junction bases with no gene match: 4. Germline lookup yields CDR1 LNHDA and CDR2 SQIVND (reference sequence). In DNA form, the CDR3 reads TGTGCCAGTAGTGCCACAGGGGGCCCTGAAGCTTTCTTT. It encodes CASSATGGPEAFF.

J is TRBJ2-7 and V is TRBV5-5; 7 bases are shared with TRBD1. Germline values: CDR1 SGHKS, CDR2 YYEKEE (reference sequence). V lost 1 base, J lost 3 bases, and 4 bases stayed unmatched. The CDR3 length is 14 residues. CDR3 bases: TGTGCCAGCAGCTTGCAACAGGGGAACTACGAGCAGTACTTC. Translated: CASSLQQGNYEQYF.

The CDR3 is CASSQAGGGQETQYF. The CDR3 bases are TGCGCCAGCAGCCAAGCAGGGGGCGGACAAGAGACCCAGTACTTC. The V gene is TRBV4-1, the J gene TRBJ2-5, with TRBD1 identical over 8 bases. The germline CDR1 and CDR2 sequences are MGHRA and YSYEKL. The CDR3 extends over 15 amino acids. V was clipped by 1 base and J by 2 bases; unmatched bases: 3.

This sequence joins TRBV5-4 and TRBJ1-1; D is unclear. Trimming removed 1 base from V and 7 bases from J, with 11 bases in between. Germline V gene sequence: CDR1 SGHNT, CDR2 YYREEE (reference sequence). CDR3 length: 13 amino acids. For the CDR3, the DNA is TGTGCCAGCAGCTTGACTACGAAGGATGAAGCTTTCTTT. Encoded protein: CASSLTTKDEAFF. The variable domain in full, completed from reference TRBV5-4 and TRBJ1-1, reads ETGVTQSPTHLIKTRGQQVTLRCSSQSGHNTVSWYQQALGQGPQFIFQYYREEENGRGNFPPRFSGLQFPNYSSELNVNALELDDSALYLCASSLTTKDEAFFGQGTRLTVV.

The CDR3 sequence: CASSSSGSYNEQFF. CDR3 in DNA: TGCGCCAGCAGCTCTAGCGGTAGCTACAATGAGCAGTTCTTC. V usage is TRBV5-1 and J usage is TRBJ2-1; TRBD2 agrees at 7 bases. Germline assignment: CDR1 SGHRS and CDR2 YFSETQ. V trimming: 3 bases; J trimming: 3 bases; junction bases outside the gene matches: 3. The CDR3 is 14 residues long.

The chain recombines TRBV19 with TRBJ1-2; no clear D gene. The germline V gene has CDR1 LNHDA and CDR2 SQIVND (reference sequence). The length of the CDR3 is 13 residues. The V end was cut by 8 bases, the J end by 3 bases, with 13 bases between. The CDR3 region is CASSGYNHYGYTF. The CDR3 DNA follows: TGTGCCAGTTCGGGTTACAATCACTATGGCTACACCTTC.

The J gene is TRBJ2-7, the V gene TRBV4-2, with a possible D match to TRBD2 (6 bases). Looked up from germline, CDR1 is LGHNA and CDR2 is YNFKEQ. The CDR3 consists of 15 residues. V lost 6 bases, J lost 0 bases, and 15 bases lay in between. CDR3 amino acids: CASRYTGESSYEQYF. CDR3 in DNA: TGTGCCAGCAGATACACGGGGGAGAGCTCCTACGAGCAGTACTTC.

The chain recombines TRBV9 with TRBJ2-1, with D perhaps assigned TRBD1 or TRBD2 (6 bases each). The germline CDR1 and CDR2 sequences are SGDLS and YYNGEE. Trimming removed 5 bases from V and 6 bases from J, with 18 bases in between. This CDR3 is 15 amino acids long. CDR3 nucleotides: TGTGCCAGCAGTTGGACAGCCTCGGAGGGCAATGAGCAGTTCTTC. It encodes CASSWTASEGNEQFF.

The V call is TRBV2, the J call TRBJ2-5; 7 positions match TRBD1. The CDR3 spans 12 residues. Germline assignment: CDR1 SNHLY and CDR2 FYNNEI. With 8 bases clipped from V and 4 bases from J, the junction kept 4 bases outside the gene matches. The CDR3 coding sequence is TGTGCCAGCCAGAGGGACAGAGAGACCCAGTACTTC. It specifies CASQRDRETQYF.

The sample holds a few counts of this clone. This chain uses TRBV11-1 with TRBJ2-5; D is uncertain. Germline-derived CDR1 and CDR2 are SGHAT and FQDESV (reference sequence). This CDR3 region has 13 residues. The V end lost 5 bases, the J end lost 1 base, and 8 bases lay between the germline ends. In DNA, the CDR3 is TGTGCCAGCAGCGACCGGGCCCAAGAGACCCAGTACTTC. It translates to CASSDRAQETQYF.

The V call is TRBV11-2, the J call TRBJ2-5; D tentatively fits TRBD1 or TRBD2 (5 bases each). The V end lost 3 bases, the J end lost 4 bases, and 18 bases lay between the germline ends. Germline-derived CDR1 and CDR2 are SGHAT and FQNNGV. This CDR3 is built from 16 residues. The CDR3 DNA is TGTGCCAGCAGCTTGGGTGGGACGGCCCGTGGAGAGACCCAGTACTTC. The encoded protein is CASSLGGTARGETQYF.

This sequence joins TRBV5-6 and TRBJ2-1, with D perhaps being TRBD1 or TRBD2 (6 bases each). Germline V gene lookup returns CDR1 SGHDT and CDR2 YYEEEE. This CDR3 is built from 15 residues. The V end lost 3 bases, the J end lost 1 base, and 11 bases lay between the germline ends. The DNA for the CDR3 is TGTGCCAGCAGCTATGGGGGGCCATCCTACAATGAGCAGTTCTTC. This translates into CASSYGGPSYNEQFF.

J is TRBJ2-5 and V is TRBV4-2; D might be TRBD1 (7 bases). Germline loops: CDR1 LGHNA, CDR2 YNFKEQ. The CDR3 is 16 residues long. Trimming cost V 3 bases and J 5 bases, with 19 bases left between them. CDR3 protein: CASSHVVGRGEETQYF. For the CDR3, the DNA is TGTGCCAGCAGCCACGTCGTAGGCAGGGGGGAGGAGACCCAGTACTTC.

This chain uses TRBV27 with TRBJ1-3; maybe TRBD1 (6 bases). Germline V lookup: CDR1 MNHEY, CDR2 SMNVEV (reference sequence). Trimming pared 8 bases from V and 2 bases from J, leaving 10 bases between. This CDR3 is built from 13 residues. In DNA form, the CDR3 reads TGTGCCAGCGCAGGGGTCCCTGGAAACACCATATATTTT. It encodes CASAGVPGNTIYF.

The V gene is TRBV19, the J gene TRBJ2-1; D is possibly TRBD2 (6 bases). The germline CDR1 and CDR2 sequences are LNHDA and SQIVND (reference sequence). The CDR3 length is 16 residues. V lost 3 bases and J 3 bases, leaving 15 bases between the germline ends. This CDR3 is CASSIGGPSGYNEQFF. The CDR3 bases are TGTGCCAGTAGTATCGGGGGACCCTCAGGCTACAATGAGCAGTTCTTC.

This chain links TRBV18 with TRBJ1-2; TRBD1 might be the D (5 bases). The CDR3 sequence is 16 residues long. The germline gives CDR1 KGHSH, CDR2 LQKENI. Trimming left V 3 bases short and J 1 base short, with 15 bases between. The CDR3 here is CASSPSRDRFNYGYTF. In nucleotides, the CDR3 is TGTGCCAGCTCACCCAGCCGGGACCGGTTTAACTATGGCTACACCTTC.

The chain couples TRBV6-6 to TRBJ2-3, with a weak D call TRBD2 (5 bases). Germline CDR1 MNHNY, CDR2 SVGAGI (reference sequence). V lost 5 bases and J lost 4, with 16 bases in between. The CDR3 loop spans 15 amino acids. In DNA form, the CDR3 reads TGTGCCAGCAGTCACCGGACCCGAGGGTCAGATACGCAGTATTTT. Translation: CASSHRTRGSDTQYF.

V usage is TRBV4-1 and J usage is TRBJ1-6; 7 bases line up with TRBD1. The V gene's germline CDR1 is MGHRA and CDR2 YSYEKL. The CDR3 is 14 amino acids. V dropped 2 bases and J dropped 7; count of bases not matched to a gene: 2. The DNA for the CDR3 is TGCGCCAGCAGCCAACAGGGGGTAAATTCACCCCTCCACTTT. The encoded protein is CASSQQGVNSPLHF.

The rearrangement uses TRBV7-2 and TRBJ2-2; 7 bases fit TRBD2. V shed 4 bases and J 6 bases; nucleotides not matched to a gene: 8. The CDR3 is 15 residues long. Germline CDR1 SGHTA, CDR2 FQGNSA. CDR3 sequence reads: CASSWASGASGELFF. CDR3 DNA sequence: TGTGCCAGCAGCTGGGCTAGCGGTGCCTCCGGGGAGCTGTTTTTT.

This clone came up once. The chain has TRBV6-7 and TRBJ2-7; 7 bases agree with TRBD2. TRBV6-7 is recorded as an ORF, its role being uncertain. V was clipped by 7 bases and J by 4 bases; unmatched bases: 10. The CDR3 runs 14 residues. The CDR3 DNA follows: TGTGCCAGCACCGAAAGAGCGGGAAGTTACGAGCAGTACTTC. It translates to CASTERAGSYEQYF.

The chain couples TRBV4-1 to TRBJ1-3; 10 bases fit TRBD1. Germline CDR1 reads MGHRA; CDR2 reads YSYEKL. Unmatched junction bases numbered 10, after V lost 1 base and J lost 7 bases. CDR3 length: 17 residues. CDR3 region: CASSQGRQGANGNTIYF. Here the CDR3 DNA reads TGCGCCAGCAGCCAAGGCCGACAGGGGGCGAACGGTAACACCATATATTTT.

CDR3 residues: CSVGGQGAQVNTEAFF. CDR3 DNA sequence: TGCAGCGTGGGGGGACAGGGGGCGCAGGTTAACACTGAAGCTTTCTTT. The J gene is TRBJ1-1, the V gene TRBV29-1; 12 bases map to TRBD1. The V gene's germline CDR1 is SQVTM and CDR2 ANQGSEA. CDR3 length: 16 amino acids. Trimming cost V 6 bases and J 2 bases; bases outside gene matches: 10.

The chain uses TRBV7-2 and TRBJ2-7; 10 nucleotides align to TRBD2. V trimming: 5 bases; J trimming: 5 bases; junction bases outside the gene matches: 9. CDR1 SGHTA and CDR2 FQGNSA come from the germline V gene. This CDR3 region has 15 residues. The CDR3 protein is CASSDGAGGLHEQYF. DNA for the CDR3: TGTGCCAGCAGCGACGGAGCGGGGGGGCTCCACGAGCAGTACTTC.

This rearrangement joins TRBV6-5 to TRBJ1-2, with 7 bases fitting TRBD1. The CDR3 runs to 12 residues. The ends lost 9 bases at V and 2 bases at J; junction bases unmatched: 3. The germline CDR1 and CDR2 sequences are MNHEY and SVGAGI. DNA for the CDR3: TGTGCCAGACCGACAGGGAACTATGGCTACACCTTC. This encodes CARPTGNYGYTF.

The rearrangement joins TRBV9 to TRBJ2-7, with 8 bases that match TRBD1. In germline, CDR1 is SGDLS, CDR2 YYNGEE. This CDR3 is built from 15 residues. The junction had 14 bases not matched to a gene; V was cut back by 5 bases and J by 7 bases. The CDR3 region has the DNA TGTGCCAGCAGTCGGACGACAGGGGTCTCTGAAGAGCAGTACTTC. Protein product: CASSRTTGVSEEQYF.

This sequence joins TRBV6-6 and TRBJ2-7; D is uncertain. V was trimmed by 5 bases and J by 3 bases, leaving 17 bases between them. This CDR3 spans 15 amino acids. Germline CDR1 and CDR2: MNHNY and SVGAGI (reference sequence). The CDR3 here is CASSPPRVDLYEQYF. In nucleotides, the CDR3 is TGTGCCAGCAGTCCCCCCCGTGTAGACCTCTACGAGCAGTACTTC.

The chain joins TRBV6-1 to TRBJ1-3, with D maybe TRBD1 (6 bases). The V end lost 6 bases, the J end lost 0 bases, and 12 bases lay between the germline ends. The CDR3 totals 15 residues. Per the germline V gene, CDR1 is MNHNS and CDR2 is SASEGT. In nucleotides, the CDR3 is TGTGCCAGCAGACGAGGACAGTCCTCTGGAAACACCATATATTTT. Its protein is CASRRGQSSGNTIYF.

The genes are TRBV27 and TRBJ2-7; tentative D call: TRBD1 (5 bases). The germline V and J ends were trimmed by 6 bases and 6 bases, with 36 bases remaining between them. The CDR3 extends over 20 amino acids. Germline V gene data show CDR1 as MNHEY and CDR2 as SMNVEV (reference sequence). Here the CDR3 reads CASSSRVRVGLWSLWREQYF. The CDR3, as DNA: TGTGCCAGCAGCTCTAGGGTCAGGGTCGGCCTTTGGAGCCTGTGGCGCGAGCAGTACTTC.